The 20 T cell receptor beta chains reported below all come from one sample, sequenced in a study of cytomegalovirus exposure and HLA in healthy donors. Amplification used 60 Vbeta primers and 13 Jbeta primers. TCRdb's table, derived via immunoSEQ multiplex PCR, lists solely in-frame clones and lacks some. The sample yields about 120,000 clones, roughly 80% seen once. What was sequenced was PBMCs. The receptors here all came from a man aged 25 to 40 in good health and CMV-seronegative.

The chain uses TRBV19 and TRBJ2-1; TRBD1 matches at 8 bases. This CDR3 contains 15 residues. Losses at the gene ends were 6 bases for V and 0 bases for J; bases not matched to a gene: 4. Germline V CDR1 and CDR2: LNHDA, SQIVND (reference sequence). Written as DNA, the CDR3 is TGTGCCAGTAGCCCGGACAGGGACTCCTACAATGAGCAGTTCTTC. It is translated as CASSPDRDSYNEQFF.

V and J are TRBV25-1 and TRBJ2-1; the match to TRBD2 covers 13 bases. CDR3 length: 16 amino acids. CDR1 is MGHDK and CDR2 is SYGVNS in the germline V gene. J lost 5 bases, V lost 2 bases, and 3 bases had no gene match. This chain's CDR3 is CASSETSGGGNNEQFF. The CDR3 coding sequence is TGTGCCAGCAGTGAAACTAGCGGGGGGGGCAACAATGAGCAGTTCTTC.

The V gene is TRBV9, the J gene TRBJ1-5; TRBD1 matches 8 bases. After removal of 0 bases from V and 5 bases from J, the junction contained 4 bases not matched to a gene. The CDR3 has 15 amino acids. From germline, CDR1 is SGDLS and CDR2 YYNGEE. The CDR3 sequence is CASSVGGTGYQPQHF. CDR3 DNA: TGTGCCAGCAGCGTAGGCGGGACAGGTTATCAGCCCCAGCATTTT.

The gene calls are TRBV9 and TRBJ2-7; TRBD1 aligns across 7 bases. The CDR3 sequence is 14 residues long. The germline V gene encodes CDR1 SGDLS and CDR2 YYNGEE. Trimming removed 4 bases from V and 0 bases from J; junction bases left unmatched: 4. CDR3 sequence: CASSHRDSSYEQYF. CDR3 sequence (DNA): TGTGCCAGCAGCCACAGGGACAGCTCCTACGAGCAGTACTTC.

The chain has TRBV10-3 and TRBJ1-6; D is perhaps TRBD1 (5 bases). Germline V gene lookup returns CDR1 ENHRY and CDR2 SYGVKD. This CDR3 spans 13 amino acids. V dropped 4 bases and J dropped 10 bases, with 11 bases sitting between them. CDR3 DNA sequence: TGTGCCATCAGTGCAGGGTCGGAATCACCCCTCCACTTT. Translating gives CAISAGSESPLHF.

This clone was counted a few times. The chain is built from TRBV28 and TRBJ2-3, with TRBD1 matching over 7 bases. The germline gives CDR1 MDHEN, CDR2 SYDVKM. V lost 6 bases and J lost 1; bases outside the gene matches: 4. The CDR3 length is 14 residues. The CDR3 here is CASSPQGGTDTQYF. Here the CDR3 DNA reads TGTGCCAGCAGCCCCCAGGGGGGCACAGATACGCAGTATTTT.

The chain links TRBV10-2 to TRBJ2-7; the match to TRBD1 covers 9 bases. Germline values: CDR1 WSHSY, CDR2 SAAADI. V was pared by 4 bases and J by 7 bases, with 11 bases of the junction left unmatched. The CDR3 runs to 15 residues. CDR3 DNA sequence: TGCGCCAGCAGTGTGGGAGGGACAGGGTTGAGGGAGCAGTACTTC. Protein sequence: CASSVGGTGLREQYF.

The genes are TRBV7-2 and TRBJ2-5, with D unclear. This CDR3 has 14 residues. Germline lookup yields CDR1 SGHTA and CDR2 FQGNSA. Trimming took off 1 base at V and 6 bases at J, with 12 bases between the two ends. CDR3 bases: TGTGCCAGCAGCTTAGATAGCAGCGCTCAGACCCAGTACTTC. It is translated as CASSLDSSAQTQYF.

The chain couples TRBV4-2 to TRBJ2-7; 7 bases fit TRBD1. This CDR3 spans 13 amino acids. The ends lost 9 bases at V and 4 bases at J; junction bases unmatched: 9. From germline, CDR1 is LGHNA and CDR2 YNFKEQ. The chain's CDR3 is CASSRGLGYEQYF. The DNA for the CDR3 is TGTGCCAGTTCTAGGGGGCTTGGATACGAGCAGTACTTC.

This clone was detected only a few times. J is TRBJ1-2 and V is TRBV7-6, with 9 positions matching TRBD1. The CDR3 is 16 residues long. Looked up from germline, CDR1 is SGHVS and CDR2 is FNYEAQ. Trimming removed 1 base from V and 8 bases from J; junction bases left unmatched: 11. DNA of the CDR3: TGTGCCAGCAGCTTAGTAGCCGGGACAGGGAGTAGGGGCTACACCTTC. Translating gives CASSLVAGTGSRGYTF.

This clone has just one count. The V and J genes are TRBV9 and TRBJ1-2; D gene ambiguous. Between the trimmed V and J ends, which lost 0 bases and 0 bases, there was a span of 12 bases. Per the germline V gene, CDR1 is SGDLS and CDR2 is YYNGEE. CDR3 length: 16 amino acids. CDR3 nucleotide sequence: TGTGCCAGCAGCGTAGCTGAAGACGGAGCTAACTATGGCTACACCTTC. As protein: CASSVAEDGANYGYTF.

The rearrangement links TRBV5-4 to TRBJ2-7; D call uncertain. Germline V gene data show CDR1 as SGHNT and CDR2 as YYREEE (reference sequence). The CDR3 runs to 12 residues. With 3 bases removed from V and 5 bases from J, the gap between germline ends came to 9 bases. The CDR3 spells CASSSPNHEQYF. The CDR3 DNA reads TGTGCCAGCAGCTCGCCTAACCACGAGCAGTACTTC.

V is TRBV2 and J is TRBJ1-1, with D perhaps matching TRBD1 (5 bases). V lost 6 bases and J 7 bases, leaving 18 bases between the germline ends. The germline gives CDR1 SNHLY, CDR2 FYNNEI. This CDR3 spans 14 amino acids. CDR3 loop: CASRSGKGKDEAFF. Written as DNA, the CDR3 is TGTGCCAGCAGATCGGGTAAGGGGAAAGATGAAGCTTTCTTT.

This rearrangement joins TRBV6-6 to TRBJ1-1; D perhaps matches TRBD1 (5 bases). The V end lost 5 bases, the J end lost 4 bases, and 14 bases lay between the germline ends. Germline values: CDR1 MNHNY, CDR2 SVGAGI (reference sequence). The CDR3 length is 14 residues. This chain's CDR3 is CASSNPGLGTEAFF. DNA of the CDR3: TGTGCCAGCAGTAACCCGGGACTTGGCACTGAAGCTTTCTTT.

The chain combines TRBV5-1 with TRBJ1-6, with a weak D call TRBD1 (5 bases). CDR3 size: 18 residues. Trimming cost V 0 bases and J 4 bases, with 17 bases left between them. The V gene's germline CDR1 is SGHRS and CDR2 YFSETQ. The CDR3 sequence: CASSLGGGERGYNSPLHF. CDR3 nucleotide sequence: TGCGCCAGCAGCTTGGGCGGAGGGGAGAGGGGTTATAATTCACCCCTCCACTTT.

The chain joins TRBV7-2 to TRBJ2-7, with D possibly matching TRBD1 (6 bases). The V gene lost 6 bases and the J gene lost 4 bases, with 16 bases spanning the gap. CDR3 length equals 14 residues. Germline V CDR1 and CDR2: SGHTA, FQGNSA. CDR3 amino acids: CASSSGTPLYEQYF. CDR3 nucleotide sequence: TGTGCCAGCAGTTCCGGGACACCTCTTTACGAGCAGTACTTC.

There are a few counts of this clone. The chain combines TRBV4-3 with TRBJ2-5, with a possible D match to TRBD1 (6 bases). V was shortened by 4 bases and J by 4 bases, with 16 bases between the two germline ends. Germline lookup yields CDR1 LGHNA and CDR2 YSLEER. This CDR3 is built from 15 residues. The CDR3, as DNA: TGCGCCAGCAGCCCCCGCCAGGGGTTGAGAGAGACCCAGTACTTC. This codes for CASSPRQGLRETQYF.

The chain uses TRBV7-2 and TRBJ2-2; TRBD1 matches at 10 bases. The CDR3 has 15 amino acids. J lost 9 bases, V lost 3 bases, and 7 bases had no gene match. The germline V gene encodes CDR1 SGHTA and CDR2 FQGNSA. The CDR3, as DNA: TGTGCCAGCAGCTTGGGGACAGGGGCCCCCCGGGAGCTGTTTTTT. It codes for CASSLGTGAPRELFF.

V is TRBV9 and J is TRBJ1-2; 7 nucleotides line up with TRBD1. This CDR3 spans 15 amino acids. V lost 3 bases to trimming and J lost 13 bases; unmatched junction nucleotides: 18. Germline lookup yields CDR1 SGDLS and CDR2 YYNGEE. The CDR3 nucleotides are TGTGCCAGCAGCGCCAGTGGGACAGAATTAAGCGCCGGCACCTTC. This codes for CASSASGTELSAGTF.

The chain links TRBV9 to TRBJ2-3, with 7 bases fitting TRBD1. V was clipped by 0 bases and J by 7 bases; unmatched bases: 2. Germline CDR1 reads SGDLS; CDR2 reads YYNGEE. The CDR3 covers 13 residues. The CDR3 here is CASSVDRGNTQYF. CDR3 in DNA: TGTGCCAGCAGCGTAGACAGGGGAAATACGCAGTATTTT.